This passage covers 24 T cell receptor beta chains from one sample sequenced in a study of Ad26.COV2.S vaccination and SARS-CoV-2 variants. The method was immunoSEQ multiplex PCR; TCRdb's version includes in-frame clones alone and lacks a portion of them. The repertoire consists of around 340,000 clones, with approximately 90% occurring once and the leading ten covering approximately 5%. Treatment indicated: some 20 received Ad26.COV2.S at low or high dose, single or two shots; 5 received placebo; per-sample allocation not given. Sample collection was performed on day 63 after the first vaccine or placebo injection. The starting material was peripheral blood, obtained in a trial of Ad26.COV2.S vaccine versus placebo. All receptors come from a person between 18 and 59 years old who received the Ad26.COV2.S COVID-19 vaccine or a placebo.

The chain joins TRBV9 to TRBJ2-3, with TRBD2 matching 7 bases. The CDR3 is made up of 15 amino acids. In germline, CDR1 is SGDLS, CDR2 YYNGEE. Trimming at V came to 3 bases and at J to 0 bases, leaving 4 bases not matched to a gene. The CDR3 reads CASSASGSSTDTQYF. CDR3 DNA: TGTGCCAGCAGCGCTAGCGGATCTAGCACAGATACGCAGTATTTT.

This clone was seen only once. The J gene is TRBJ1-1, the V gene TRBV13; D is unclear. V lost 1 base and J lost 5, with 17 bases in between. The length of the CDR3 is 16 residues. The V gene's germline CDR1 is PRHDT and CDR2 FYEKMQ (reference sequence). CDR3 DNA sequence: TGTGCCAGCAGCTTAGCAGGCGGCATCCGAGGGACTGAAGCTTTCTTT. It codes for CASSLAGGIRGTEAFF.

This chain connects TRBV7-7 to TRBJ2-5; D may be TRBD1 (6 bases). V was cut by 6 bases and J by 4 bases, with 12 bases left in between. Germline CDR1 and CDR2: SSHAT and FNYEAQ (reference sequence). The CDR3 is 13 amino acids. CDR3 coding DNA: TGTGCCAGCAGTAGGGACATTCGAGAGACCCAGTACTTC. Protein: CASSRDIRETQYF.

This clone was observed a handful of times. V and J are TRBV10-3 and TRBJ1-1; perhaps TRBD1 as D (5 bases). In germline, CDR1 is ENHRY, CDR2 SYGVKD. V was pared by 3 bases and J by 7 bases, with 30 bases between. The CDR3 length is 19 residues. The CDR3 reads CAISDPDGASPQLTDEAFF. For the CDR3, the DNA is TGTGCCATCAGTGATCCGGATGGGGCTAGCCCTCAACTAACCGATGAAGCTTTCTTT.

The chain recombines TRBV13 with TRBJ2-7; D may be TRBD1 or TRBD2 (5 bases each). The V end was cut by 0 bases, the J end by 0 bases, with 12 bases between. From germline, CDR1 is PRHDT and CDR2 FYEKMQ (reference sequence). This CDR3 comprises 16 residues. DNA of the CDR3: TGTGCCAGCAGCTTAGGGGGACCCAAGAGCTCCTACGAGCAGTACTTC. Translated, it gives CASSLGGPKSSYEQYF.

The CDR3: CASSALTYNEQFF. CDR3 coding DNA: TGTGCCAGCAGCGCCCTGACCTACAATGAGCAGTTCTTC. The chain couples TRBV9 to TRBJ2-1; no clear D gene. The CDR3 sequence is 13 residues long. V gave up 3 bases and J gave up 2 bases, with 6 bases separating them. CDR1 is SGDLS, CDR2 YYNGEE, per germline.

This chain connects TRBV18 to TRBJ2-5, with 7 bases aligning to TRBD1. This CDR3 region has 15 residues. V shed 3 bases, J shed 5 bases, and the junction held 9 bases outside the gene matches. Germline V lookup: CDR1 KGHSH, CDR2 LQKENI. This chain's CDR3 is CASSPGQLTGETQYF. The CDR3 nucleotides read TGTGCCAGCTCACCGGGACAGTTGACGGGGGAGACCCAGTACTTC.

This sequence joins TRBV7-9 and TRBJ1-4; maybe TRBD1 (6 bases). In germline, CDR1 is SEHNR, CDR2 FQNEAQ (reference sequence). CDR3 length equals 18 residues. V dropped 5 bases and J dropped 0 bases, with 19 bases sitting between them. The CDR3 region has the DNA TGTGCCAGCAGCCCTGGGGGCTCCGGGGGGGCAACTAATGAAAAACTGTTTTTT. Its translation: CASSPGGSGGATNEKLFF.

This chain joins TRBV19 and TRBJ2-7; TRBD1 matches at 9 bases. There are 16 residues in the CDR3. V dropped 4 bases and J dropped 3; count of bases not matched to a gene: 10. Per the germline V gene, CDR1 is LNHDA and CDR2 is SQIVND (reference sequence). The CDR3, as DNA: TGTGCCAGTAGTACCCTACCGGGACAGGGAATCTACGAGCAGTACTTC. Amino acid sequence: CASSTLPGQGIYEQYF.

The chain is built from TRBV6-6 and TRBJ2-1; D possibly corresponds to TRBD2 (6 bases). Germline CDR1 is MNHNY and CDR2 is SVGAGI (reference sequence). Trimming cost V 6 bases and J 7 bases, with 22 bases left between them. The CDR3 has 16 residues. The CDR3 bases are TGTGCCAGCAGACCCCACTCAGCGGGTCGGTTAAATGAGCAGTTCTTC. Encoded protein: CASRPHSAGRLNEQFF.

This clone appeared a single time. This rearrangement joins TRBV18 to TRBJ2-1, with D hard to call. This CDR3 is built from 13 residues. Germline V gene data show CDR1 as KGHSH and CDR2 as LQKENI. V gave up 3 bases and J gave up 9 bases, with 12 bases separating them. CDR3 residues: CASSPSGFGEQFF. For the CDR3, the DNA is TGTGCCAGCTCACCTAGTGGTTTCGGTGAGCAGTTCTTC.

This chain joins TRBV19 and TRBJ2-2, with D perhaps assigned TRBD1 or TRBD2 (5 bases each). Germline loops: CDR1 LNHDA, CDR2 SQIVND (reference sequence). Trimming removed 6 bases at V and 1 base at J, with 15 bases between. The CDR3 spans 16 residues. CDR3 sequence reads: CASSPRREMNTGELFF. As DNA, the CDR3 is TGTGCCAGTAGCCCTCGCAGGGAGATGAACACCGGGGAGCTGTTTTTT.

The sample holds one count of this clone. The chain is built from TRBV27 and TRBJ2-1, with 8 bases lining up with TRBD2. From germline, CDR1 is MNHEY and CDR2 SMNVEV (reference sequence). The CDR3 loop spans 17 amino acids. V shed 1 base, J shed 4 bases, and the junction held 9 bases outside the gene matches. The CDR3, as DNA: TGTGCCAGCAGTTTATATTCCGGGACTAGTTATTACAATGAGCAGTTCTTC. Protein: CASSLYSGTSYYNEQFF.

The chain is built from TRBV6-5 and TRBJ2-5; 7 bases map to TRBD2. Germline V gene data show CDR1 as MNHEY and CDR2 as SVGAGI. With V trimmed by 7 bases and J by 3 bases, 5 bases remained unmatched. This CDR3 contains 13 residues. The CDR3 nucleotides are TGTGCCAGCACCAGTCTAGCGGAAGAGACCCAGTACTTC. Its protein is CASTSLAEETQYF.

The chain couples TRBV6-5 to TRBJ1-4; D might be TRBD1 (5 bases). Germline values: CDR1 MNHEY, CDR2 SVGAGI. Trimming took 4 bases from V and 11 from J, leaving 20 bases between them. The CDR3 extends over 15 amino acids. CDR3 sequence reads: CASSLAAGLGGKLFF. CDR3 nucleotides: TGTGCCAGCAGTTTAGCCGCGGGGTTGGGGGGGAAACTGTTTTTT.

This clone has only one observation. The chain recombines TRBV6-5 with TRBJ2-7, with D perhaps TRBD1 or TRBD2 (5 bases each). The CDR3 length is 13 residues. The germline V and J ends were trimmed by 4 bases and 6 bases, with 13 bases remaining between them. Germline CDR1 MNHEY, CDR2 SVGAGI. CDR3 in DNA: TGTGCCAGCAGTTCGGGGCTGAGGGGCGAGCAGTACTTC. This encodes CASSSGLRGEQYF.

The chain carries TRBV30 and TRBJ2-7, with a possible D match to TRBD2 (6 bases). Trimming removed 2 bases at V and 4 bases at J, with 18 bases between. The CDR3 is 15 residues long. Looked up from germline, CDR1 is GTSNPN and CDR2 is SVGIG (reference sequence). The CDR3 loop reads CAWSPRVAGTYEQYF. In DNA, the CDR3 is TGTGCCTGGAGTCCCCGGGTGGCGGGGACGTACGAGCAGTACTTC. The whole variable domain, remainder taken from reference TRBV30 and TRBJ2-7, is SQTIHQWPATLVQPVGSPLSLECTVEGTSNPNLYWYRQAAGRGLQLLFYSVGIGQISSEVPQNLSASRPQDRQFILSSKKLLLSDSGFYLCAWSPRVAGTYEQYFGPGTRLTVT.

The CDR3 loop reads CASSLGLNYNEQFF. The CDR3, as DNA: TGTGCCAGCAGTTTAGGACTCAATTACAATGAGCAGTTCTTC. The chain couples TRBV27 to TRBJ2-1; D is possibly TRBD2 (5 bases). Trimming pared 2 bases from V and 4 bases from J, leaving 9 bases between. This CDR3 is 14 amino acids long. Germline-derived CDR1 and CDR2 are MNHEY and SMNVEV (reference sequence).

The gene calls are TRBV11-2 and TRBJ2-1; D gene uncertain. The CDR3 is made up of 13 amino acids. Germline V gene lookup returns CDR1 SGHAT and CDR2 FQNNGV. V gave up 3 bases and J gave up 2 bases, with 5 bases separating them. The CDR3 here is CASSFSTYNEQFF. The CDR3 DNA follows: TGTGCCAGCAGCTTCTCCACCTACAATGAGCAGTTCTTC.

This chain uses TRBV11-2 with TRBJ2-5; 10 nucleotides align to TRBD1. The germline V gene has CDR1 SGHAT and CDR2 FQNNGV. V lost 1 base to trimming and J lost 4 bases; unmatched junction nucleotides: 6. The CDR3 sequence is 16 residues long. CDR3 DNA: TGTGCCAGCAGCTTAGGTGACAGGGGGCGCGGAGAGACCCAGTACTTC. Protein sequence: CASSLGDRGRGETQYF.

This clone came up once. V and J are TRBV7-2 and TRBJ1-2, with D hard to call. CDR3 length: 13 residues. V gave up 0 bases and J gave up 2 bases, with 4 bases separating them. Germline V gives CDR1 SGHTA, CDR2 FQGNSA. The CDR3 region has the DNA TGTGCCAGCAGCTTAGCCACGAACTATGGCTACACCTTC. Translated: CASSLATNYGYTF. The entire variable domain, with the rest obtained from reference TRBV7-2 and TRBJ1-2, is as follows: GAGVSQSPSNKVTEKGKDVELRCDPISGHTALYWYRQSLGQGLEFLIYFQGNSAPDKSGLPSDRFSAERTGGSVSTLTIQRTQQEDSAVYLCASSLATNYGYTFGSGTRLTVV.

The V and J genes are TRBV19 and TRBJ1-2, with unresolved D. The CDR3 runs to 13 residues. The germline CDR1 and CDR2 sequences are LNHDA and SQIVND (reference sequence). The V and J ends lost 6 bases and 3 bases respectively, with 11 bases between them. CDR3 DNA: TGTGCCAGTAGGGTCGGGCGGGACTATGGCTACACCTTC. Encoded protein: CASRVGRDYGYTF.

V is TRBV16 and J is TRBJ2-2; the D gene is possibly TRBD2 (5 bases). The CDR3 runs to 17 residues. CDR1 and CDR2 from the germline V gene are KGHSY and FQNENV. Trimming stripped 2 bases from V and 1 base from J, with 14 bases between. This CDR3 is CASSQRRTVRNTGELFF. In nucleotides, the CDR3 is TGTGCCAGCAGCCAACGGAGGACCGTCAGGAACACCGGGGAGCTGTTTTTT.

The gene calls are TRBV6-2 or TRBV6-3 and TRBJ1-5, with 7 bases fitting TRBD1. The CDR3 consists of 15 residues. With V trimmed by 4 bases and J by 0 bases, 3 bases remained unmatched. Germline V lookup: CDR1 MNHEY, CDR2 SVGEGT. CDR3 in amino acids: CASSFTGVSNQPQHF. Written as DNA, the CDR3 is TGTGCCAGCAGTTTTACAGGGGTTAGCAATCAGCCCCAGCATTTT.